The present T cell receptor (beta chain) was sequenced within a study of technical replicates of blood from a handful of donors. The table came from immunoSEQ multiplex PCR; TCRdb's copy has only in-frame clones and leaves some out. The sample yields some 66,000 clones, roughly 98% seen once. J lost 1 base, V lost 6 bases, and 6 bases had no gene match. The germline V gene has CDR1 SGHAT and CDR2 FQNNGV. This CDR3 is 16 amino acids long. The sequencing input was T cells isolated from PBMCs. The TCR was taken from a human donor in good health. V is TRBV11-2 and J is TRBJ2-1; TRBD2 aligns across 10 bases. The CDR3 reads CASRRYSGRSYNEQFF. The CDR3 coding sequence is TGTGCCAGCAGACGCTATAGCGGGAGGTCCTACAATGAGCAGTTCTTC.